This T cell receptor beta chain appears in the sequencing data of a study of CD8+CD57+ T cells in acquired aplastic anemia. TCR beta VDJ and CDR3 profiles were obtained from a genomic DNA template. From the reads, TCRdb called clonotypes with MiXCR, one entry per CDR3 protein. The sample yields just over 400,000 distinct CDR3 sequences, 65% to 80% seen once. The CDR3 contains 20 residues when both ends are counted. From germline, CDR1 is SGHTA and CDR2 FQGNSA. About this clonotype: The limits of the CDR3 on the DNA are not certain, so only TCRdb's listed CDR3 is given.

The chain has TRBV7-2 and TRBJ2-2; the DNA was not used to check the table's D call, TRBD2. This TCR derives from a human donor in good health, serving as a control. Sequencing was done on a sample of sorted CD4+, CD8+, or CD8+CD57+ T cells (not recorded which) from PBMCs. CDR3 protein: CASRDTVYLSLDLRFGELFF.